The text below deals with one T cell receptor (beta chain). The antigen is not known. The sample belongs to a study of T cells in Graves' hyperthyroidism and ophthalmopathy. Study-wide results and caveats: For ophthalmopathy, model prediction preceded onset by a median roughly 6.3 months.

Amplification targeted TCR beta CDR3 regions from RNA transcripts. HTBI primers were employed in a first-round RT-PCR of the TCR CDR3. One entry per CDR3 protein, called by TCRdb with MiXCR from the multiplex PCR reads. In the table there are under 350,000 distinct CDR3 sequences, about 15% of which are singletons. Trimming cost V 7 bases and J 3 bases; bases outside gene matches: 11. From germline, CDR1 is MDHEN and CDR2 SYDVKM. This CDR3 has 15 amino acids. The specimen sequenced was blood. V and J are TRBV28 and TRBJ2-7, with TRBD1 matching over 8 bases. This clonotype originated in a woman in her sixties with Graves' ophthalmopathy. DNA for the CDR3: TGTGCCAGCAAAACGACAGGGGTTGGTAGCTACGAGCAGTACTTC. It yields the protein CASKTTGVGSYEQYF.